This T cell receptor beta chain was sequenced in a study of T cells in Graves' hyperthyroidism and ophthalmopathy. Study-level points and caveats: Most thyroid clonotypes with frequency above 0.001 were detected in blood.

This clonotype was counted many times. The antigen remains unidentified. TCR beta CDR3 regions were amplified from RNA. A first-round RT-PCR of the TCR CDR3 used the HTBI primer set. Each CDR3 protein gets one entry after TCRdb re-called the multiplex PCR reads with MiXCR. The sample shows about 610,000 distinct CDR3 sequences, roughly 15% of them seen only once. The CDR3 is 15 residues long. V lost 5 bases and J lost 3, with 16 bases in between. The origin of this receptor is a woman between 40 and 50 years old with Graves' ophthalmopathy. Sequenced sample: blood. The chain joins TRBV12-3 or TRBV12-4 to TRBJ1-1, with a possible D match to TRBD1 (5 bases). The CDR3 protein is CASSTTGTVDTEAFF. The CDR3 DNA sequence: TGTGCCAGCAGTACTACCGGGACGGTGGACACTGAAGCTTTCTTT.